This T cell receptor beta chain was sequenced during a study of beta chain features in type 1 diabetes. cDNA synthesis used the whole RNA isolate, giving expressed TCRB sequences. This table comes from immunoSEQ multiplex PCR, and its TCRdb copy is limited to in-frame clones, with some not included. The sample lists approximately 240,000 clones; around 16% were seen once. A word on this clone: No antigen is known for it.

The study's findings and limits: Shorter TCRB CDR3s, moderately but significantly so, marked every one of the four CD4+ subsets in Type 1 diabetes patients.

The clonotype comes from a young man with type 1 diabetes. The specimen was naive CD4+ T cells from blood.

The CDR3 nucleotides read TGTGCCTGGAGTCTACTAGCGGCTAGCACAGATACGCAGTATTTT. It encodes CAWSLLAASTDTQYF. The gene calls are TRBV30 and TRBJ2-3; TRBD2 matches at 8 bases. Losses at the gene ends were 2 bases for V and 0 bases for J; bases not matched to a gene: 4. There are 15 residues in the CDR3. Per the germline V gene, CDR1 is GTSNPN and CDR2 is SVGIG (reference sequence).